Listed here are 26 T cell receptor beta chains from one sample, sequenced in a study of T cell responses to AZD1222 COVID-19 vaccine. The method was immunoSEQ multiplex PCR; TCRdb's version includes in-frame clones alone and lacks a portion of them. The sample carries 100,000 to 150,000 clones, 89% recorded once. Specimen: peripheral blood, collected on day 0 of AZD1222 vaccination. The source of these receptors is an adult in good health.

The chain is built from TRBV30 and TRBJ1-1; the D gene is possibly TRBD1 (6 bases). The CDR3 extends over 13 amino acids. V lost 3 bases and J 1 base, leaving 9 bases between the germline ends. The V gene's germline CDR1 is GTSNPN and CDR2 SVGIG (reference sequence). CDR3 region: CAWRKGGNTEAFF. The CDR3 DNA is TGTGCCTGGAGGAAGGGGGGGAACACTGAAGCTTTCTTT. Full variable domain (remainder filled in from reference TRBV30 and TRBJ1-1): SQTIHQWPATLVQPVGSPLSLECTVEGTSNPNLYWYRQAAGRGLQLLFYSVGIGQISSEVPQNLSASRPQDRQFILSSKKLLLSDSGFYLCAWRKGGNTEAFFGQGTRLTVV.

V is TRBV6-1 and J is TRBJ1-1, with TRBD1 as a possible D gene (6 bases). The length of the CDR3 is 15 residues. The V gene's germline CDR1 is MNHNS and CDR2 SASEGT. V lost 3 bases to trimming and J lost 0 bases, with 11 bases between them. The CDR3 DNA follows: TGTGCCAGCAGTGACCAACAGGGCTTGAACACTGAAGCTTTCTTT. Amino acid sequence: CASSDQQGLNTEAFF.

V gene TRBV18 combines with J gene TRBJ2-3; TRBD2 matches at 8 bases. The CDR3 contains 14 residues. The V gene end was trimmed by 2 bases and the J gene end by 6 bases; junction bases not matched to a gene: 4. Germline-derived CDR1 and CDR2 are KGHSH and LQKENI. Here the CDR3 reads CASSPEAGVDTQYF. The CDR3 nucleotides read TGTGCCAGCTCACCAGAAGCGGGAGTTGATACGCAGTATTTT.

The V call is TRBV5-1, the J call TRBJ1-1, with TRBD1 matching 9 bases. The trim removed 4 bases at V and 0 bases at J, leaving 13 bases unmatched. The CDR3 is 18 amino acids. The V gene's germline CDR1 is SGHRS and CDR2 YFSETQ. The CDR3 sequence: CASSPRPQGAELNTEAFF. In DNA, the CDR3 is TGCGCCAGCAGCCCCCGCCCACAGGGGGCTGAATTGAACACTGAAGCTTTCTTT.

The chain employs TRBV2 and TRBJ1-2; 8 bases map to TRBD1. Germline CDR1 SNHLY, CDR2 FYNNEI. The CDR3 runs 14 residues. Trimming at V came to 3 bases and at J to 7 bases, leaving 7 bases not matched to a gene. The CDR3 sequence is CASSEAGGELGYTF. The CDR3 DNA is TGTGCCAGCAGTGAGGCAGGGGGCGAGCTTGGCTACACCTTC.

This chain links TRBV29-1 with TRBJ2-3, with D possibly called TRBD1 or TRBD2 (6 bases each). CDR3 length: 14 residues. Germline-derived CDR1 and CDR2 are SQVTM and ANQGSEA. Trimming removed 1 base from V and 3 bases from J, with 11 bases in between. Here the CDR3 reads CSVEAGGGTDTQYF. In DNA, the CDR3 is TGCAGCGTTGAAGCAGGAGGGGGGACAGATACGCAGTATTTT.

V gene TRBV11-2 combines with J gene TRBJ2-3; D unresolved. V dropped 5 bases and J dropped 0 bases, with 6 bases sitting between them. Germline CDR1 reads SGHAT; CDR2 reads FQNNGV. The CDR3 is 13 residues long. CDR3 in DNA: TGTGCCAGCAGCCATGCTAGCACAGATACGCAGTATTTT. It encodes CASSHASTDTQYF.

This clone was observed many times. V usage is TRBV6-1 and J usage is TRBJ2-5; either TRBD1 or TRBD2 may supply D (5 bases each). V lost 2 bases and J lost 5, with 18 bases in between. In germline, CDR1 is MNHNS, CDR2 SASEGT. The CDR3 sequence is 16 residues long. This chain's CDR3 is CASSEIGGRGMETQYF. Written as DNA, the CDR3 is TGTGCCAGCAGTGAAATTGGGGGTAGAGGGATGGAGACCCAGTACTTC.

This chain uses TRBV28 with TRBJ2-4, with 9 bases that match TRBD1. The J segment lost 0 bases and the V segment lost 5 bases, leaving 5 bases of the junction unmatched. The germline CDR1 and CDR2 sequences are MDHEN and SYDVKM. CDR3 size: 16 residues. The CDR3 loop is CASSKDRGVAKNIQYF. In DNA form, the CDR3 reads TGTGCCAGCAGTAAAGACAGGGGGGTAGCCAAAAACATTCAGTACTTC.

Comments on this clone: This sample includes further DNA sequences coding for the same CDR3. The chain recombines TRBV19 with TRBJ2-7, with TRBD2 matching 10 bases. CDR3 size: 14 residues. V trimming: 1 base; J trimming: 3 bases; junction bases outside the gene matches: 0. The germline V gene encodes CDR1 LNHDA and CDR2 SQIVND (reference sequence). The CDR3, as DNA: TGTGCCAGTAGTATAGTAGCGGGGGGCTACGAGCAGTACTTC. Encoded protein: CASSIVAGGYEQYF.

The chain joins TRBV9 to TRBJ1-2, with a weak D call TRBD1 (6 bases). Trimming took 1 base from V and 3 from J, leaving 10 bases between them. From germline, CDR1 is SGDLS and CDR2 YYNGEE. The CDR3 has 14 residues. In DNA, the CDR3 is TGTGCCAGCAGCGTACGAGGGGGGGACTATGGCTACACCTTC. Protein sequence: CASSVRGGDYGYTF.

The chain carries TRBV6-2 or TRBV6-3 and TRBJ1-6; TRBD1 aligns across 7 bases. Germline values: CDR1 MNHEY, CDR2 SVGEGT. V shed 6 bases and J 6 bases; nucleotides not matched to a gene: 14. This CDR3 is 17 amino acids long. The CDR3 region has the DNA TGTGCCAGCAGCTCGGAAAGGGGGCCGGCTCCTAATTCACCCCTCCACTTT. It is translated as CASSSERGPAPNSPLHF.

The chain recombines TRBV7-6 with TRBJ1-1; TRBD1 aligns across 8 bases. This CDR3 is built from 16 residues. Germline-derived CDR1 and CDR2 are SGHVS and FNYEAQ. V was clipped by 5 bases and J by 2 bases; unmatched bases: 10. The CDR3, as DNA: TGTGCCAGCAGCCCATCAGGGGGCTGGGGAAACACTGAAGCTTTCTTT. Its translation is CASSPSGGWGNTEAFF. Filled out from reference TRBV7-6 and TRBJ1-1, the complete variable domain reads GAGVSQSPRYKVTKRGQDVALRCDPISGHVSLYWYRQALGQGPEFLTYFNYEAQQDKSGLPNDRFSAERPEGSISTLTIQRTEQRDSAMYRCASSPSGGWGNTEAFFGQGTRLTVV.

The chain uses TRBV7-8 and TRBJ1-1; no firm D call. The CDR3 contains 13 residues. The V gene's germline CDR1 is SGHVS and CDR2 FQNEAQ. Trimming took 1 base from V and 5 from J, leaving 8 bases between them. The CDR3 region has the DNA TGTGCCAGCAGCTTAGTTCGAGGTACTGAAGCTTTCTTT. The encoded protein is CASSLVRGTEAFF.

This chain joins TRBV5-4 and TRBJ1-2; D might be TRBD1 (5 bases). Germline-derived CDR1 and CDR2 are SGHNT and YYREEE (reference sequence). The CDR3 loop spans 15 amino acids. V lost 4 bases and J 0 bases, leaving 13 bases between the germline ends. CDR3 sequence reads: CASSRGGETNYGYTF. CDR3 bases: TGTGCCAGCAGCCGGGGGGGGGAAACTAACTATGGCTACACCTTC. Full variable domain (missing parts from reference TRBV5-4 and TRBJ1-2): ETGVTQSPTHLIKTRGQQVTLRCSSQSGHNTVSWYQQALGQGPQFIFQYYREEENGRGNFPPRFSGLQFPNYSSELNVNALELDDSALYLCASSRGGETNYGYTFGSGTRLTVV.

This sequence joins TRBV28 and TRBJ2-7, with 7 bases aligning to TRBD2. V shed 3 bases, J shed 4 bases, and the junction held 15 bases outside the gene matches. The CDR3 is made up of 17 amino acids. CDR1 MDHEN and CDR2 SYDVKM come from the germline V gene. The DNA of the CDR3 is TGTGCCAGCAGTTTCCTCGCGAGGGCTAGCGGTAATTACGAGCAGTACTTC. This codes for CASSFLARASGNYEQYF.

The genes are TRBV2 and TRBJ2-1, with 8 bases lining up with TRBD1. CDR1 and CDR2 (germline): SNHLY, FYNNEI. V shed 5 bases, J shed 5 bases, and the junction held 8 bases outside the gene matches. The CDR3 totals 15 residues. This CDR3 reads CASSPGTGQNNEQFF. For the CDR3, the DNA is TGTGCCAGCAGTCCCGGGACAGGTCAGAACAATGAGCAGTTCTTC.

The J gene is TRBJ1-3, the V gene TRBV27; D not certain. V lost 4 bases to trimming and J lost 0 bases, with 7 bases between them. Germline assignment: CDR1 MNHEY and CDR2 SMNVEV (reference sequence). The CDR3 is 14 residues long. The DNA for the CDR3 is TGTGCCAGCAGTTACAGCAGCTCTGGAAACACCATATATTTT. Residues: CASSYSSSGNTIYF.

The chain couples TRBV2 to TRBJ1-1; TRBD1 aligns across 7 bases. Germline V gene lookup returns CDR1 SNHLY and CDR2 FYNNEI. V gave up 6 bases and J gave up 8 bases; unmatched junction bases: 9. There are 13 residues in the CDR3. CDR3 sequence: CASRGDRETEAFF. CDR3 DNA sequence: TGTGCCAGCAGGGGAGACAGGGAAACAGAAGCTTTCTTT.

This chain uses TRBV6-5 with TRBJ2-7; D ambiguous. The germline gives CDR1 MNHEY, CDR2 SVGAGI. V dropped 2 bases and J dropped 1 base, with 9 bases sitting between them. This CDR3 is 14 amino acids long. The CDR3 nucleotides are TGTGCCAGCAGTTACGCGAAGGGATCCTACGAGCAGTACTTC. Translation gives CASSYAKGSYEQYF.

V and J are TRBV6-6 and TRBJ1-5; D gene unclear. The V end was cut by 2 bases, the J end by 5 bases, with 13 bases between. CDR1 MNHNY and CDR2 SVGAGI come from the germline V gene (reference sequence). The CDR3 sequence is 15 residues long. The CDR3 protein is CASSYEGRLDQPQHF. The CDR3 DNA reads as TGTGCCAGCAGTTACGAAGGCCGACTTGATCAGCCCCAGCATTTT.

This chain connects TRBV21-1 to TRBJ1-5. TRBV21-1 is described as a pseudogene. This CDR3 spans 18 amino acids. The CDR3: CASSIRIQKLGSNQPQHF. The CDR3, as DNA: TGTGCCAGCAGCATTCGAATCCAGAAGCTGGGAAGCAATCAGCCCCAGCATTTT.

The chain joins TRBV4-1 to TRBJ2-4; D is possibly TRBD2 (6 bases). The V end was cut by 1 base, the J end by 0 bases, with 10 bases between. Germline V gene sequence: CDR1 MGHRA, CDR2 YSYEKL. This CDR3 has 16 residues. The CDR3 loop is CASSQGRDLAKNIQYF. The CDR3 DNA sequence: TGCGCCAGCAGCCAAGGGCGGGACCTAGCCAAAAACATTCAGTACTTC.

V and J are TRBV5-4 and TRBJ1-6, with D hard to call. The germline gives CDR1 SGHNT, CDR2 YYREEE (reference sequence). The CDR3 has 17 amino acids. The germline V and J ends were trimmed by 4 bases and 0 bases, with 14 bases remaining between them. This CDR3 is CASSPDPNLSYNSPLHF. In DNA, the CDR3 is TGTGCCAGCAGCCCGGACCCGAATCTCTCCTATAATTCACCCCTCCACTTT.

The chain combines TRBV28 with TRBJ1-2; 9 nucleotides line up with TRBD1. CDR1 and CDR2 (germline): MDHEN, SYDVKM. The CDR3 has 12 amino acids. The V gene end was trimmed by 7 bases and the J gene end by 6 bases; junction bases not matched to a gene: 3. The CDR3 sequence: CASNDRGDGYTF. The CDR3 bases are TGTGCCAGCAACGACAGGGGGGATGGCTACACCTTC.

The V gene is TRBV11-3, the J gene TRBJ2-2; 9 positions match TRBD1. Germline CDR1 SGHNT, CDR2 YENEEA. The junction had 13 bases not matched to a gene; V was cut back by 0 bases and J by 5 bases. The CDR3 spans 19 residues. Written as DNA, the CDR3 is TGTGCCAGCAGCTTAGATGGACGATGGGGACAGGGTCGGACCGGGGAGCTGTTTTTT. Amino acids: CASSLDGRWGQGRTGELFF. The full variable domain, in which reference TRBV11-3 and TRBJ2-2 provide the parts outside the CDR3, is EAGVVQSPRYKIIEKKQPVAFWCNPISGHNTLYWYLQNLGQGPELLIRYENEEAVDDSQLPKDRFSAERLKGVDSTLKIQPAELGDSAVYLCASSLDGRWGQGRTGELFFGEGSRLTVL.